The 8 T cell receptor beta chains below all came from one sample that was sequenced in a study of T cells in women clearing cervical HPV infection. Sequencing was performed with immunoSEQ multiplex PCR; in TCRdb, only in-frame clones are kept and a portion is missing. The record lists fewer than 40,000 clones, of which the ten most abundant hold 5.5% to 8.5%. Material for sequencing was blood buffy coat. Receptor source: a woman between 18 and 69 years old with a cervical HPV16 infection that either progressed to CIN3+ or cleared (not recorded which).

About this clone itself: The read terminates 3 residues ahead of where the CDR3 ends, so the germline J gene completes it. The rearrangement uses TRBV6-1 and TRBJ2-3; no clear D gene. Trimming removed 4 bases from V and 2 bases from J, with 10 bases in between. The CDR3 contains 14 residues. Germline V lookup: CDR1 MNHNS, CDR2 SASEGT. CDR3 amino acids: CASSVLQSTDTQYF. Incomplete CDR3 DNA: TGTGCCAGCAGTGTTCTACAGTCCACAGATACG.

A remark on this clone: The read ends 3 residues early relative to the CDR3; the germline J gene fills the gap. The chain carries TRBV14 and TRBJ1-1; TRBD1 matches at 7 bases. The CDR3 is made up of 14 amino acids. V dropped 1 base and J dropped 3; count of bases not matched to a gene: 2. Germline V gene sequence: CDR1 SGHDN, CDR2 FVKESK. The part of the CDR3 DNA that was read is TGTGCCAGCAGCCAAGTGACAGGGTACACTGAA. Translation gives CASSQVTGYTE. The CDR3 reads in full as CASSQVTGYTEAFF.

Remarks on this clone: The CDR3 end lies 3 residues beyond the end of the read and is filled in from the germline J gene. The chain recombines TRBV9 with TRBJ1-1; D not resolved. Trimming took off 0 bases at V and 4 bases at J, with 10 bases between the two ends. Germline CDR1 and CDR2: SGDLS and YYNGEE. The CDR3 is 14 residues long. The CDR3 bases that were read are TGTGCCAGCAGCGTAGCTCCGGGGTCCACTGAA. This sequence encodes CASSVAPGSTE. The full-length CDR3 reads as CASSVAPGSTEAFF.

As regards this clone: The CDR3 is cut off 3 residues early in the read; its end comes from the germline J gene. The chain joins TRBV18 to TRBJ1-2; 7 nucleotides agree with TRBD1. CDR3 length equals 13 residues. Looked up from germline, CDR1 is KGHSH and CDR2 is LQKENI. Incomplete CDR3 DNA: TGTGCCAGCTCACCACGGGACAGCGTCGGC. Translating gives CASSPRDSVG. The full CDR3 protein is CASSPRDSVGYTF.

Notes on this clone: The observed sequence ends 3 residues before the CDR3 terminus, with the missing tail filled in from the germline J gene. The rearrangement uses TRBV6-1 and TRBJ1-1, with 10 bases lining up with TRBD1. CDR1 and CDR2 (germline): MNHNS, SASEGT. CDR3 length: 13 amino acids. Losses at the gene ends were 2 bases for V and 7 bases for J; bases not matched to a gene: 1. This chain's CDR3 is CASSEWDRGEAFF. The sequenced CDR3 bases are TGTGCCAGCAGTGAATGGGACAGGGGTGAA.

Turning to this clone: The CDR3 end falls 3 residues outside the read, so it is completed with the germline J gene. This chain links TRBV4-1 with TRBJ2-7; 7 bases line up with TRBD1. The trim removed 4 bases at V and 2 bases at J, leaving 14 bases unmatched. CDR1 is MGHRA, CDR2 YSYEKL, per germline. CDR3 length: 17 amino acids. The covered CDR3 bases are TGCGCCAGCAGCCGGTTGCCGACAGGGCTAACACCCTACGAG. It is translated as CASSRLPTGLTPYE. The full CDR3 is CASSRLPTGLTPYEQYF.

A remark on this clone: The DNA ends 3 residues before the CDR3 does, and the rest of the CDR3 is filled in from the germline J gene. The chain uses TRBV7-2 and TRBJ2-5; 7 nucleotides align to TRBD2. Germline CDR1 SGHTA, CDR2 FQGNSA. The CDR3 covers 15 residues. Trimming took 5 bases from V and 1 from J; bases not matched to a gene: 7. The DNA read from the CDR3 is TGTGCCAGCAGCCAGCGACGGGGGGTCCAAGAGACC. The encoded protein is CASSQRRGVQET. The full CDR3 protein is CASSQRRGVQETQYF. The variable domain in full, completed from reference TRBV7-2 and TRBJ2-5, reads GAGVSQSPSNKVTEKGKDVELRCDPISGHTALYWYRQSLGQGLEFLIYFQGNSAPDKSGLPSDRFSAERTGGSVSTLTIQRTQQEDSAVYLCASSQRRGVQETQYFGPGTRLLVL.

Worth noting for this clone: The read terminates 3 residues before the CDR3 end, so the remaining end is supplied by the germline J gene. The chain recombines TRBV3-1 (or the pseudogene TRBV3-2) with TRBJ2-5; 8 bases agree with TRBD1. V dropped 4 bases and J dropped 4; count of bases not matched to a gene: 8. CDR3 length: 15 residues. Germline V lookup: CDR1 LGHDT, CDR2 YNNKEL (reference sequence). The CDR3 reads CASSPSQTGGETQYF. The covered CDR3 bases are TGTGCCAGCAGCCCTTCTCAAACAGGGGGAGAGACC.